These 23 T cell receptor beta chains share one sample of origin, sequenced in a study of blood T cell repertoires in COVID-19. Data came from immunoSEQ multiplex PCR; TCRdb stores just in-frame clones and leaves some out. The sample comprises about 270,000 clones, more than 80% of which are singletons, and roughly 4.3% rests with the top ten. Sequencing was done on a sample of PBMCs or T cells enriched from blood (not recorded which). The receptors here all came from a woman in her twenties or thirties with acute COVID-19.

This clone occurred a few times. One end of the junction does not line up with germline, which may come from a read error. V usage is TRBV7-8 and J usage is TRBJ1-6; TRBD1 aligns across 8 bases. Germline loops: CDR1 SGHVS, CDR2 FQNEAQ. The CDR3 has 12 amino acids. In DNA form, the CDR3 reads TGTGCCAGCAGACAGGGGGATTCTCCCCTCCACTTT. The encoded protein is CASRQGDSPLHF.

The chain links TRBV6-5 to TRBJ2-1, with TRBD2 matching 11 bases. V was clipped by 6 bases and J by 16 bases; unmatched bases: 5. This CDR3 has 11 amino acids. The V gene's germline CDR1 is MNHEY and CDR2 SVGAGI. CDR3 DNA sequence: TGTGCCAGCAGAACTAGCGGGAGTTATTTCTTC. Translated: CASRTSGSYFF.

Notes on this clone: At one end the junction does not follow the germline gene, possibly because of a read error. This sequence joins TRBV7-7 and TRBJ1-1; TRBD1 is a possible D gene (6 bases). The germline V gene has CDR1 SSHAT and CDR2 FNYEAQ (reference sequence). The CDR3 covers 13 residues. This chain's CDR3 is CASSSNAGAEAFF. DNA of the CDR3: TGTGCTAGCAGCTCGAACGCAGGGGCTGAAGCTTTCTTT.

This clone appeared a few times. The chain employs TRBV7-2 and TRBJ2-2; 9 nucleotides agree with TRBD1. Unmatched junction bases numbered 7, after V lost 5 bases and J lost 6 bases. CDR3 size: 15 residues. In germline, CDR1 is SGHTA, CDR2 FQGNSA. Written as DNA, the CDR3 is TGTGCCAGCAGCCCCACAGGGGGCGTAGCCGGGGAGCTGTTTTTT. It yields the protein CASSPTGGVAGELFF.

The chain is built from TRBV5-1 and TRBJ1-2; D uncertain. CDR3 length: 17 residues. V gave up 0 bases and J gave up 7 bases, with 22 bases separating them. Germline CDR1 reads SGHRS; CDR2 reads YFSETQ. This CDR3 reads CASSLAGESGTWGGYTF. The DNA for the CDR3 is TGCGCCAGCAGCTTGGCGGGAGAATCCGGAACTTGGGGTGGCTACACCTTC.

This chain connects TRBV19 to TRBJ2-7; TRBD1 matches 9 bases. V dropped 7 bases and J dropped 3; count of bases not matched to a gene: 13. This CDR3 contains 16 residues. Per germline, CDR1 LNHDA and CDR2 SQIVND (reference sequence). CDR3 bases: TGTGCCAGTACCCTGACGGGACAGGGAGGCTTCTACGAGCAGTACTTC. Its translation is CASTLTGQGGFYEQYF.

DNA of the CDR3: TGTGCCAGCAGTTTATCGACCGCGGGAGGCCTCACAGATACGCAGTATTTT. Amino acids: CASSLSTAGGLTDTQYF. V and J are TRBV28 and TRBJ2-3, with 8 bases identical to TRBD2. Trimming took 1 base from V and 2 from J; bases not matched to a gene: 8. The CDR3 extends over 17 amino acids. The germline V gene has CDR1 MDHEN and CDR2 SYDVKM.

The chain links TRBV3-1 (or the pseudogene TRBV3-2) to TRBJ2-1; D may be TRBD1 (6 bases). Germline V gene sequence: CDR1 LGHDT, CDR2 YNNKEL (reference sequence). V lost 1 base and J 4 bases, leaving 11 bases between the germline ends. This CDR3 has 15 residues. This CDR3 is CASSQGTDRYNEQFF. CDR3 sequence (DNA): TGTGCCAGCAGCCAAGGAACAGACAGGTACAATGAGCAGTTCTTC.

This clone came up once. This sequence joins TRBV2 and TRBJ2-7, with 12 bases fitting TRBD2. V shed 4 bases and J 7 bases; nucleotides not matched to a gene: 5. CDR3 length: 14 residues. Germline CDR1 reads SNHLY; CDR2 reads FYNNEI. This chain's CDR3 is CASSATSGSGEQYF. The CDR3 DNA reads as TGTGCCAGCAGTGCGACTAGCGGGAGTGGTGAGCAGTACTTC.

V usage is TRBV6-2 or TRBV6-3 and J usage is TRBJ2-3; no reliable D call. The V gene's germline CDR1 is MNHEY and CDR2 SVGEGT. The V and J ends lost 4 bases and 2 bases respectively, with 4 bases between them. The CDR3 has 12 amino acids. CDR3 loop: CASSLYTDTQYF. The DNA for the CDR3 is TGTGCCAGCAGTTTATACACAGATACGCAGTATTTT.

This clone has just one count. This chain connects TRBV27 to TRBJ2-3; 8 bases fit TRBD2. The J segment lost 5 bases and the V segment lost 5 bases, leaving 12 bases of the junction unmatched. The germline gives CDR1 MNHEY, CDR2 SMNVEV (reference sequence). CDR3 length: 16 amino acids. The CDR3 coding sequence is TGTGCCAGCAGTGCCGGGACTAGGATACAAGTAGATACGCAGTATTTT. Translating it yields CASSAGTRIQVDTQYF.

The rearrangement links TRBV27 to TRBJ2-3; D not resolved. Germline V gene lookup returns CDR1 MNHEY and CDR2 SMNVEV (reference sequence). The CDR3 contains 13 residues. Trimming stripped 5 bases from V and 2 bases from J, with 8 bases between. CDR3 sequence (DNA): TGTGCCAGCAGTCTACAGATCACAGATACGCAGTATTTT. Protein: CASSLQITDTQYF.

This clone occurred a few times. V and J are TRBV6-2 or TRBV6-3 and TRBJ1-1; no clear D gene. V lost 2 bases and J lost 4, with 8 bases in between. From germline, CDR1 is MNHEY and CDR2 SVGEGT. This CDR3 contains 13 residues. CDR3 sequence: CASSYLGSTEAFF. The CDR3 region has the DNA TGTGCCAGCAGTTACCTGGGGAGCACTGAAGCTTTCTTT.

This rearrangement joins TRBV19 to TRBJ2-3, with TRBD1 identical over 7 bases. The CDR3 is 13 amino acids. The V and J ends lost 9 bases and 2 bases, in that order; junction bases with no gene match: 5. CDR1 LNHDA and CDR2 SQIVND come from the germline V gene (reference sequence). CDR3 nucleotides: TGTGCCAGCAGACAGGGCAACACAGATACGCAGTATTTT. It specifies CASRQGNTDTQYF.

This sequence joins TRBV10-1 and TRBJ2-7, with TRBD1 identical over 7 bases. The germline V gene encodes CDR1 WNHNN and CDR2 SYGVQD (reference sequence). Germline trimming cut 8 bases from V and 2 bases from J; bases unmatched to any gene: 6. The CDR3 is 13 amino acids. The CDR3 nucleotides read TGCGCCAGCGTACCGGGACAGACCTACGAGCAGTACTTC. Its protein product is CASVPGQTYEQYF.

This sequence joins TRBV6-6 and TRBJ2-7, with a weak D call TRBD1 (6 bases). Germline lookup yields CDR1 MNHNY and CDR2 SVGAGI (reference sequence). The CDR3 loop spans 13 amino acids. Trimming removed 7 bases from V and 1 base from J, with 11 bases in between. As DNA, the CDR3 is TGTGCCAGCACTACTACAGGGTCCTACGAGCAGTACTTC. Protein: CASTTTGSYEQYF.

The chain uses TRBV10-3 and TRBJ1-1, with 7 bases lining up with TRBD1. V lost 7 bases, J lost 2 bases, and 7 bases stayed unmatched. Germline V CDR1 and CDR2: ENHRY, SYGVKD. This CDR3 region has 14 residues. Written as DNA, the CDR3 is TGTGCCATCACCCCAGGGGGACCTAACACTGAAGCTTTCTTT. Its translation is CAITPGGPNTEAFF.

This chain connects TRBV6-1 to TRBJ1-6, with D perhaps TRBD1 (6 bases). Trimming removed 2 bases from V and 7 bases from J, with 6 bases in between. CDR3 length: 13 residues. Per the germline V gene, CDR1 is MNHNS and CDR2 is SASEGT. DNA of the CDR3: TGTGCCAGCAGTGAACAGGGGAATTCACCCCTCCACTTT. Translating gives CASSEQGNSPLHF.

This clone was detected once. The chain carries TRBV28 and TRBJ2-2; 14 bases are a match to TRBD2. The CDR3 is made up of 17 amino acids. The V and J ends lost 8 bases and 4 bases, in that order; junction bases with no gene match: 9. In germline, CDR1 is MDHEN, CDR2 SYDVKM. In nucleotides, the CDR3 is TGTGCCAGCGGCAATGGACTAGCGGGAGGTAGCACCGGGGAGCTGTTTTTT. Amino acid sequence: CASGNGLAGGSTGELFF.

V and J are TRBV30 and TRBJ1-3; 8 positions agree with TRBD1. The CDR3 runs to 17 residues. In germline, CDR1 is GTSNPN, CDR2 SVGIG (reference sequence). After removal of 0 bases from V and 0 bases from J, the junction contained 7 bases not matched to a gene. Here the CDR3 DNA reads TGTGCCTGGAGTGTACTGTTGGACAGGGACTCTGGAAACACCATATATTTT. It is translated as CAWSVLLDRDSGNTIYF.

The rearrangement uses TRBV7-3 and TRBJ1-2, with 12 bases aligning to TRBD1. The ends lost 4 bases at V and 1 base at J; junction bases unmatched: 4. This CDR3 has 16 residues. CDR1 SGHTA and CDR2 FQGTGA come from the germline V gene. CDR3 region: CASSSGTGGFNYGYTF. The CDR3 coding sequence is TGTGCCAGCAGCTCCGGGACAGGGGGCTTTAACTATGGCTACACCTTC.

This chain connects TRBV4-1 to TRBJ1-1; D possibly corresponds to TRBD1 (6 bases). V was clipped by 5 bases and J by 1 base, with 11 bases between them. This CDR3 has 14 residues. CDR1 is MGHRA and CDR2 is YSYEKL in the germline V gene. For the CDR3, the DNA is TGCGCCAGCAGCGTTGCAGGGGCGAACACTGAAGCTTTCTTT. This codes for CASSVAGANTEAFF.

The chain couples TRBV12-3 or TRBV12-4 to TRBJ1-1, with D perhaps matching TRBD1 (6 bases). Deletions cut 6 bases from V and 0 bases from J, with 8 bases between. The CDR3 consists of 13 residues. DNA of the CDR3: TGTGCCAGCAGAGGGGACATGAACACTGAAGCTTTCTTT. Amino acid sequence: CASRGDMNTEAFF.